The T cell receptor beta chain under discussion was sequenced for a study of blood T cell repertoires in COVID-19 (dated by TCRdb to 2018 to 2020). Notes on the research overall: Samples covering the acute and convalescent phases of COVID-19 were provided by collaborators in the United States, Italy and Spain. The material from the prospective study consisted of cDNA or gDNA derived from T cells, B-cell-depleted T cells, or PBMCs. The dataset comprised deeply sampled blood TCRbeta repertoires from subjects exposed to, actively infected with, or recovered from COVID-19. The repertoires were released in a freely available public database intended as a resource for research on the immune response to SARS-CoV-2. The samples were drawn from the first 160 participants of the ongoing ImmuneRACE study and from 1,254 subjects provided by 6 global collaborators. Nearly every sample came with metadata listing a de-identified subject ID, COVID-19 status, age in years and sex. Where available, HLA class I and class II types were obtained from metadata supplied by the sample provider rather than from assay-based typing. The paper as a whole reports these results and caveats: How much clinical and demographic metadata was included differed by source and by participant, and the metadata was provided uncurated.

TCRbeta CDR3 regions were amplified from genomic DNA using the immunoSEQ Assay, a bias-controlled multiplex PCR. Concerning the study's data processing: Nucleated cell counts per sample were estimated from amplification of reference gene primers within the assay. To quantify the absolute abundance of each unique TCRbeta CDR3 rearrangement, sequence reads were collapsed and filtered. For each sample, productive Simpson clonality was calculated by taking the square root of Simpson's diversity index across productive rearrangements. TCRdb retrieved this table from immuneACCESS and kept in-frame rearrangements only. Not all clones are present; in checked studies, unresolved V genes account for under half, and no reason is known for the remainder. V, J and clone size reflect that table, while D and trimming were determined from the DNA. The sample yields just over 300,000 clones; 89% were counted once. The ten largest clonotypes hold 8% to 10% of the sample.

In the prospective study, participants were 18 to 89 years old, resided in 20 to 30 geographic areas of the United States, and were enrolled through a virtual design. In the prospective study, cohorts were assigned on the basis of participant-reported clinical history obtained from a screening survey and a study questionnaire. Recovered participants in ImmuneRACE Cohort 3 were defined as having two consecutive negative NP/OP PCR tests, clearance from a healthcare professional, or resolution of symptoms. Mobile phlebotomists in the prospective study collected whole blood, serum and a nasopharyngeal or oropharyngeal swab from every participant. Prospective study participants could optionally give additional blood draws and questionnaires over an approximately two-month period. Blood samples from the prospective study were shipped frozen or at room temperature prior to DNA extraction. Reading from cysteine to phenylalanine, the CDR3 counts 16 amino acids. CDR3 DNA is the only sequence kept; it has 48 bases, read in frame from the first base. V and J are trimmed by 3 bases and 5 bases, and the gene matches miss 8 bases of the junction. CDR1 and CDR2 were assigned from the germline V gene as SGHTA and FQGNSA.

Worth noting for this clone: What antigen it recognizes has not been identified. No qualities accompany the bases; no much larger clone lies one base away.

Sequenced: PBMCs or T cells enriched from blood (not recorded which). Recombination linked TRBV7-2 to TRBJ2-7; 12 central bases correspond to TRBD2. The clonotype comes from a woman in her thirties or forties who had recovered from COVID-19. The CDR3: CASSFQLAGGINEQYF. The DNA is TGTGCCAGCAGCTTCCAACTAGCGGGGGGAATTAACGAGCAGTACTTC. Full variable domain (CDR3 extended with the reference TRBV7-2 and TRBJ2-7 proteins): GAGVSQSPSNKVTEKGKDVELRCDPISGHTALYWYRQSLGQGLEFLIYFQGNSAPDKSGLPSDRFSAERTGGSVSTLTIQRTQQEDSAVYLCASSFQLAGGINEQYFGPGTRLTVT.